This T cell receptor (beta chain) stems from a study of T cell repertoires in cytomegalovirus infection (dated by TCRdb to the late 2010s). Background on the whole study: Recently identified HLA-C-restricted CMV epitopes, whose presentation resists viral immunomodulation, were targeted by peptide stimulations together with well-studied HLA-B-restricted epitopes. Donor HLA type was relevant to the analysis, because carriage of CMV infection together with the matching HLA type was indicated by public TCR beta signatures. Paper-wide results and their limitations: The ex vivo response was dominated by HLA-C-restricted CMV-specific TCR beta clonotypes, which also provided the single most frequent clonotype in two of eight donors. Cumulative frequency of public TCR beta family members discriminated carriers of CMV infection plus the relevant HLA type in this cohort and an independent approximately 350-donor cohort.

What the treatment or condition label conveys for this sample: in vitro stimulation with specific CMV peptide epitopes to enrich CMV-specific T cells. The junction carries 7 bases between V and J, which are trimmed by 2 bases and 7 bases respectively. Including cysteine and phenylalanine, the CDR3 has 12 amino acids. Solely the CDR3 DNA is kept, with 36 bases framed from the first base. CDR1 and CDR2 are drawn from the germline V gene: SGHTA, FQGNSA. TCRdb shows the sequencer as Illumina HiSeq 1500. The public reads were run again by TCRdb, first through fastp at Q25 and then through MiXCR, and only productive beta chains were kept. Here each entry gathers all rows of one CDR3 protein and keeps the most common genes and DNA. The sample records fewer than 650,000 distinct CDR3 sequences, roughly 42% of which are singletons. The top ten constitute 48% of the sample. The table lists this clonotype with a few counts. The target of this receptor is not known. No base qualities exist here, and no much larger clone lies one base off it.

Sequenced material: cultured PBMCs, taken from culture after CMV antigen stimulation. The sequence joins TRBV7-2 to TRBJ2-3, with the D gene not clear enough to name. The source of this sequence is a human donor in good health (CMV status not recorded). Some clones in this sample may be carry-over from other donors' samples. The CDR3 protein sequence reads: CASSLSSNTQYF. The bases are TGTGCCAGCAGCTTATCCTCTAATACGCAGTATTTT.